This T cell receptor beta chain was found in a study of T cell responses to AZD1222 COVID-19 vaccine. The data were produced by immunoSEQ multiplex PCR, yet TCRdb's version contains in-frame clones alone and is incomplete. The table includes 95,000 to 150,000 clones, 90% detected once. V lost 3 bases, J lost 6 bases, and 12 bases lay in between. Germline V gene data show CDR1 as SGHRS and CDR2 as YFSETQ. The CDR3 extends over 14 amino acids. A remark on this clone: What it binds is unknown.

General study findings and limits: Sampling captured repertoires only after the peak T cell response.

The clonotype originates from an adult in good health. The V call is TRBV5-1, the J call TRBJ2-2; D remains ambiguous. Source: peripheral blood, taken on day 0 of AZD1222 vaccination. CDR3 amino acids: CASSSNSGPGELFF. As DNA, the CDR3 is TGCGCCAGCAGCTCGAATTCTGGTCCCGGGGAGCTGTTTTTT.